The 27 T cell receptor beta chains in this list originate from one sample, sequenced in a study of blood T cell repertoires in COVID-19. Data came from immunoSEQ multiplex PCR; TCRdb stores just in-frame clones and leaves some out. The data contain 60,000 to 95,000 clones, under 80% of them singletons. Sequenced: peripheral blood. The receptors stem from a human donor with acute or convalescent COVID-19. The donor label of this sample is uncertain.

V and J are TRBV11-2 and TRBJ1-1, with no clear D. The CDR3 is 13 amino acids. Germline V gives CDR1 SGHAT, CDR2 FQNNGV. The V and J ends lost 5 bases and 1 base respectively, with 8 bases between them. This CDR3 reads CASSLRQNTEAFF. CDR3 bases: TGTGCCAGCAGCCTCCGACAGAACACTGAAGCTTTCTTT.

The rearrangement uses TRBV23-1 and TRBJ2-7; 9 positions agree with TRBD2. TRBV23-1 is assigned to the ORF class and has an uncertain function. CDR3 length equals 14 residues. V was clipped by 10 bases and J by 1 base; unmatched bases: 8. Here the CDR3 DNA reads TGCGCCACTAAAGCGGGGGGCCATTCCTACGAGCAGTACGTC. Residues: CATKAGGHSYEQYV.

The chain is built from TRBV30 and TRBJ1-4; D gene ambiguous. Germline CDR1 reads GTSNPN; CDR2 reads SVGIG (reference sequence). The CDR3 totals 12 residues. Trimming took 7 bases from V and 4 from J, leaving 10 bases between them. In DNA, the CDR3 is TGTGCCTCCGGCGGGCGTAATGAAAAACTGTTTTTT. Translated: CASGGRNEKLFF.

This sequence joins TRBV3-1 (or the pseudogene TRBV3-2) and TRBJ1-6; no reliable D call. Germline assignment: CDR1 LGHDT and CDR2 YNNKEL (reference sequence). The V and J ends lost 4 bases and 7 bases respectively, with 8 bases between them. The CDR3 is made up of 13 amino acids. CDR3 loop: CASSLPGNSPLHF. In nucleotides, the CDR3 is TGTGCCAGCAGCCTGCCAGGAAATTCACCCCTCCACTTT.

V gene TRBV9 combines with J gene TRBJ2-1; TRBD2 aligns across 7 bases. With 0 bases clipped from V and 4 bases from J, the junction kept 7 bases outside the gene matches. Per germline, CDR1 SGDLS and CDR2 YYNGEE. The CDR3 runs 16 residues. This chain's CDR3 is CASSVVTGGGYNEQFF. The CDR3 bases are TGTGCCAGCAGCGTAGTTACGGGGGGAGGGTACAATGAGCAGTTCTTC.

The J gene is TRBJ2-7, the V gene TRBV14; possibly TRBD2 for D (5 bases). Germline V CDR1 and CDR2: SGHDN, FVKESK. The CDR3 runs 17 residues. V lost 1 base to trimming and J lost 1 base, with 17 bases between them. The CDR3 region has the DNA TGTGCCAGCAGCCAAGCCCCGAGGAGCGGCGCTTCCTACGAGCAGTACTTC. Amino acids: CASSQAPRSGASYEQYF.

V and J are TRBV19 and TRBJ1-6; D remains unclear. CDR1 and CDR2 (germline): LNHDA, SQIVND (reference sequence). Trimming cost V 4 bases and J 3 bases, with 13 bases left between them. This CDR3 spans 16 amino acids. This CDR3 is CASSSPPGNYNSPLHF. CDR3 DNA sequence: TGTGCCAGTAGTAGCCCACCGGGAAACTATAATTCACCCCTCCACTTT.

This clone was seen a few times. This chain connects TRBV28 to TRBJ1-4, with 7 positions matching TRBD1. V shed 5 bases and J 5 bases; nucleotides not matched to a gene: 5. Germline V gene data show CDR1 as MDHEN and CDR2 as SYDVKM. CDR3 length: 14 amino acids. The CDR3 bases are TGTGCCAGCAGTCAGGGACAGAGGAATGAAAAACTGTTTTTT. Translation: CASSQGQRNEKLFF.

The genes are TRBV6-5 and TRBJ2-5; 12 bases align to TRBD2. The germline V gene encodes CDR1 MNHEY and CDR2 SVGAGI. The CDR3 is 14 amino acids. Trimming took 6 bases from V and 7 from J; bases not matched to a gene: 6. The CDR3 coding sequence is TGTGCCAGCAGGGGACTAGCGGGCGTCGGGACCCAGTACTTC. This translates into CASRGLAGVGTQYF.

CDR3 region: CAISDGQGYGYTF. The CDR3 nucleotides are TGTGCCATCAGTGACGGCCAGGGCTATGGCTACACCTTC. J is TRBJ1-2 and V is TRBV10-3, with a weak D call TRBD1 (5 bases). V was shortened by 3 bases and J by 4 bases, with 9 bases between the two germline ends. This CDR3 is built from 13 residues. Germline V gene data show CDR1 as ENHRY and CDR2 as SYGVKD.

V and J are TRBV18 and TRBJ2-7; tentative D call: TRBD1 (6 bases). The CDR3 runs to 12 residues. Trimming took off 4 bases at V and 6 bases at J, with 10 bases between the two ends. Germline CDR1 KGHSH, CDR2 LQKENI. The CDR3 region is CASSLDSSEQYF. The CDR3 DNA reads as TGTGCCAGCTCACTGGACAGTAGCGAGCAGTACTTC.

This clone was observed a handful of times. The chain links TRBV14 to TRBJ2-6, with D uncertain. Trimming shortened V by 0 bases and J by 4 bases, and 13 bases separated the two germline ends. There are 17 residues in the CDR3. Germline CDR1 SGHDN, CDR2 FVKESK. The CDR3 sequence is CASSQDPLLLGANVLTF. CDR3 nucleotides: TGTGCCAGCAGCCAAGATCCCCTACTCCTGGGGGCCAACGTCCTGACTTTC.

The V gene is TRBV23-1, the J gene TRBJ2-7, with 9 bases fitting TRBD1. TRBV23-1 is an ORF, with its function uncertain. Trimming at V came to 6 bases and at J to 3 bases, leaving 6 bases not matched to a gene. The length of the CDR3 is 14 residues. This CDR3 is CASRYGTGHYEQYF. CDR3 sequence (DNA): TGCGCCAGCAGGTACGGGACAGGGCACTACGAGCAGTACTTC.

This clone was detected only a few times. The DNA for the CDR3 is TGTGCCAGTAGTATAGATCTATGGAGAGGGAATGGCTACACCTTC. Protein: CASSIDLWRGNGYTF. The chain has TRBV19 and TRBJ1-2; no clear D. The CDR3 contains 15 residues. Germline-derived CDR1 and CDR2 are LNHDA and SQIVND (reference sequence). Between the trimmed V and J ends, which lost 0 bases and 6 bases, there was a span of 14 bases. Based on the CDR3 plus reference TRBV19 and TRBJ1-2, the full variable domain is DGGITQSPKYLFRKEGQNVTLSCEQNLNHDAMYWYRQDPGQGLRLIYYSQIVNDFQKGDIAEGYSVSREKKESFPLTVTSAQKNPTAFYLCASSIDLWRGNGYTFGSGTRLTVV.

V usage is TRBV28 and J usage is TRBJ2-5, with 10 bases identical to TRBD1. This CDR3 comprises 14 residues. Per the germline V gene, CDR1 is MDHEN and CDR2 is SYDVKM. After removal of 4 bases from V and 4 bases from J, the junction contained 3 bases not matched to a gene. The CDR3 DNA is TGTGCCAGCAGTTCCGACAGGGGGCGAGAGACCCAGTACTTC. Its protein is CASSSDRGRETQYF.

The J gene is TRBJ1-5, the V gene TRBV19, with D hard to call. Germline values: CDR1 LNHDA, CDR2 SQIVND (reference sequence). The CDR3 consists of 15 residues. V lost 5 bases and J lost 7, with 18 bases in between. The DNA of the CDR3 is TGTGCCAGTAGTCCACTTACCCAGGCGGGGCAGCCCCAGCATTTT. Translating gives CASSPLTQAGQPQHF.

This sequence joins TRBV5-1 and TRBJ1-1; 7 nucleotides match TRBD1. The CDR3 runs to 15 residues. Germline V gene lookup returns CDR1 SGHRS and CDR2 YFSETQ. V lost 4 bases, J lost 4 bases, and 10 bases stayed unmatched. The DNA of the CDR3 is TGCGCCAGCAGCCCCGGGACAGTGGGAGGCACTGAAGCTTTCTTT. It codes for CASSPGTVGGTEAFF.

Only a few counts were recorded for this clone. The chain links TRBV7-6 to TRBJ1-4; D might be TRBD1 (5 bases). Trimming pared 2 bases from V and 10 bases from J, leaving 14 bases between. CDR3 length: 14 residues. Germline CDR1 is SGHVS and CDR2 is FNYEAQ. CDR3 DNA: TGTGCCAGCAGCTTATTCTCCTCCGGGGGAAAACTGTTTTTT. It yields the protein CASSLFSSGGKLFF.

The gene calls are TRBV21-1 and TRBJ2-7; the tabulated D call, TRBD2, remains unverified against the DNA. TRBV21-1 represents a pseudogene. The CDR3 has 14 residues. CDR3 residues: CASSPGASGHEQYV. The CDR3 bases are TGTGCCAGCAGCCCGGGGGCTAGCGGACACGAGCAGTACGTC.

This chain links TRBV24-1 with TRBJ2-1; TRBD1 is a possible D gene (6 bases). The CDR3 is 15 amino acids. The V and J ends lost 3 bases and 3 bases respectively, with 11 bases between them. Germline CDR1 and CDR2: KGHDR and SFDVKD. CDR3 DNA: TGTGCCACCAGTGATACAACAGGGATCTACAATGAGCAGTTCTTC. This codes for CATSDTTGIYNEQFF.

The V call is TRBV5-1, the J call TRBJ2-3; D remains unclear. Trimming shortened V by 0 bases and J by 2 bases, and 10 bases separated the two germline ends. CDR1 is SGHRS, CDR2 YFSETQ, per germline. The CDR3 length is 15 residues. The CDR3 DNA follows: TGCGCCAGCAGCTTGGGAGGCTCAGTCACAGATACGCAGTATTTT. Amino acids: CASSLGGSVTDTQYF.

The CDR3 region has the DNA TGTGCCAGCAGGGGGAGGGGTAACTATGGCTACACCTTC. It translates to CASRGRGNYGYTF. The chain is built from TRBV2 and TRBJ1-2; possibly TRBD1 for D (5 bases). V was clipped by 6 bases and J by 1 base, with 9 bases between them. Germline-derived CDR1 and CDR2 are SNHLY and FYNNEI. The length of the CDR3 is 13 residues.

The J gene is TRBJ1-2, the V gene TRBV30; 11 nucleotides agree with TRBD1. The V gene's germline CDR1 is GTSNPN and CDR2 SVGIG (reference sequence). V shed 6 bases, J shed 5 bases, and the junction held 11 bases outside the gene matches. This CDR3 comprises 15 residues. CDR3 sequence (DNA): TGTGCCTGCACTCCAGGACAGGGGGCCACTTATGGCTACACCTTC. Its translation is CACTPGQGATYGYTF.

The chain links TRBV11-2 to TRBJ2-5; 11 nucleotides agree with TRBD2. Germline CDR1 and CDR2: SGHAT and FQNNGV. V dropped 3 bases and J dropped 1; count of bases not matched to a gene: 4. The CDR3 contains 16 residues. The CDR3 DNA reads as TGTGCCAGCAGCTTGTTTAGCGGGGGGGTCCAAGAGACCCAGTACTTC. Translation gives CASSLFSGGVQETQYF.

The chain carries TRBV6-5 and TRBJ2-3; D gene uncertain. Germline-derived CDR1 and CDR2 are MNHEY and SVGAGI. This CDR3 has 12 amino acids. V lost 2 bases and J 4 bases, leaving 4 bases between the germline ends. The CDR3 is CASSYIADTQYF. CDR3 in DNA: TGTGCCAGCAGTTACATCGCAGATACGCAGTATTTT.

The chain couples TRBV10-1 to TRBJ2-3; 12 bases are a match to TRBD2. Germline V gene data show CDR1 as WNHNN and CDR2 as SYGVQD (reference sequence). This CDR3 is 17 amino acids long. Losses at the gene ends were 3 bases for V and 6 bases for J; bases not matched to a gene: 10. The CDR3, as DNA: TGCGCCAGCAGTGATGAAATTCTAGCGGGAGGGACTGATACGCAGTATTTT. It codes for CASSDEILAGGTDTQYF.

The rearrangement links TRBV5-1 to TRBJ1-1; 7 bases map to TRBD1. J was trimmed by 1 base and V by 4 bases; bases with no gene match: 10. The CDR3 extends over 16 amino acids. CDR1 is SGHRS and CDR2 is YFSETQ in the germline V gene. The CDR3 DNA sequence: TGCGCCAGCAGCGGCGGACAGGTGCGGGGGAACACTGAAGCTTTCTTT. This gives the protein CASSGGQVRGNTEAFF. Variable domain in full (rest from reference TRBV5-1 and TRBJ1-1): KAGVTQTPRYLIKTRGQQVTLSCSPISGHRSVSWYQQTPGQGLQFLFEYFSETQRNKGNFPGRFSGRQFSNSRSEMNVSTLELGDSALYLCASSGGQVRGNTEAFFGQGTRLTVV.